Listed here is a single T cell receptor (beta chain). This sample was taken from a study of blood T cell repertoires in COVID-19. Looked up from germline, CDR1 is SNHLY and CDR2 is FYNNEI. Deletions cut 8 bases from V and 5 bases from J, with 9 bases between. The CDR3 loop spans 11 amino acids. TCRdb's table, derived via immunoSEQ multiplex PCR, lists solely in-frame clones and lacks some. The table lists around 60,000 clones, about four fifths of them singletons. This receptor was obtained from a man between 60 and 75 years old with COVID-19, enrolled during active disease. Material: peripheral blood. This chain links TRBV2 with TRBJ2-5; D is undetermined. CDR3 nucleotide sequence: TGTGCCAGCGAGTTTTGGGAGACCCAGTACTTC. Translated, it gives CASEFWETQYF.